Included here is one T cell receptor (beta chain) sequence, with context. Its antigen is currently unknown. The TCR beta profiling, which covered VDJ combination and CDR3 sequence, was carried out using genomic DNA as the template. Using its own MiXCR run on the reads, TCRdb lists one record per CDR3 protein. The table lists tens of thousands of distinct CDR3 sequences, approximately 46% of them singletons. This sample was taken from a study of CD8+CD57+ T cells in acquired aplastic anemia. Whole-study context: Sorted cells (CD4+ and CD8+) yielded DNA amounts that averaged approximately 3 ug. Sequencing produced an average of around 10 million reads per healthy donor for CD4+ cells. Findings and limits, study-wide: Some 31 shared CD8+ CDR3s appeared highly expressed within patients' immunodominant clones.

CDR3 length: 14 residues. Germline V gives CDR1 DFQATT, CDR2 SNEGSKA (reference sequence). The chain has TRBV20-1 and TRBJ1-4; no clear D gene. This clonotype originated in a human donor in good health, serving as a control. Sample: sorted CD4+, CD8+, or CD8+CD57+ T cells (not recorded which) from PBMCs. This CDR3 reads CSVTRTDLNEKLFF. CDR3 DNA sequence: TGCAGCGTTACCCGGACGGACCTTAATGAAAAACTGTTTTTT.